The present T cell receptor (beta chain) was sequenced within a study of OX40 agonist ivuxolimab in advanced cancers. In the study overall: Ivuxolimab, an antibody acting as an agonist of OX40 (CD134), was used to treat patients.

The germline V gene has CDR1 ENHRY and CDR2 SYGVKD. The V and J ends lost 10 bases and 8 bases, in that order; junction bases with no gene match: 5. There are 11 residues in the CDR3. The repertoire was sequenced with immunoSEQ multiplex PCR; TCRdb's copy has only in-frame clones and lacks some. This sample has some 45,000 clones, with just over 90% found just once. V gene TRBV10-3 combines with J gene TRBJ2-1; 7 nucleotides agree with TRBD2. The source was CD4+ or CD8+ T cells sorted from blood, collected in a trial of the OX40 agonist ivuxolimab. The sequence was obtained from an adult with an advanced solid tumor such as melanoma, head and neck, liver or kidney cancer. CDR3 sequence: CATGLGDEQFF. The CDR3 coding sequence is TGTGCCACCGGACTAGGAGATGAGCAGTTCTTC.